This TCR beta chain is drawn from a study of early T cells in non-severe SARS-CoV-2 infection. TCRdb re-analysed the 5' RACE reads in MiXCR, keeping a single row per CDR3 protein. This sample yields tens of thousands of distinct CDR3 sequences, of which approximately 10% are seen a single time; 5% to 7% belongs to the top ten. V was clipped by 2 bases and J by 5 bases, with 5 bases between them. Germline CDR1 MNHNY, CDR2 SVGAGI (reference sequence). CDR3 length equals 12 residues. This chain joins TRBV6-6 and TRBJ2-3; D gene uncertain. Sequenced material: whole blood, taken at baseline. This receptor was taken from an adult who was a healthcare worker with PCR-confirmed SARS-CoV-2 infection or an uninfected control (not recorded which). The CDR3 loop is CASSYLGDTQYF. The CDR3 DNA reads as TGTGCCAGCAGTTACCTGGGAGATACGCAGTATTTT.